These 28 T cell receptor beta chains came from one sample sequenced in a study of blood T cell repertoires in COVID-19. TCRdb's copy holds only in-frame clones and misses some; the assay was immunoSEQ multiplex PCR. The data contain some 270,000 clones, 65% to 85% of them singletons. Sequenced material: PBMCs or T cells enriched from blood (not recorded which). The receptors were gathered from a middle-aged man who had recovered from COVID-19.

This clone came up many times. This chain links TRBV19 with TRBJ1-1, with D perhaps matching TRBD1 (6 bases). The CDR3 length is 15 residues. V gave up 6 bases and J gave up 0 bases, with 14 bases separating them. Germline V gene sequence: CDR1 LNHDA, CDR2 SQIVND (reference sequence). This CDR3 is CASRPPGTMNTEAFF. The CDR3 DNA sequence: TGTGCCAGTAGACCGCCGGGGACAATGAACACTGAAGCTTTCTTT. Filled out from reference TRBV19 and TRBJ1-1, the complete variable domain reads DGGITQSPKYLFRKEGQNVTLSCEQNLNHDAMYWYRQDPGQGLRLIYYSQIVNDFQKGDIAEGYSVSREKKESFPLTVTSAQKNPTAFYLCASRPPGTMNTEAFFGQGTRLTVV.

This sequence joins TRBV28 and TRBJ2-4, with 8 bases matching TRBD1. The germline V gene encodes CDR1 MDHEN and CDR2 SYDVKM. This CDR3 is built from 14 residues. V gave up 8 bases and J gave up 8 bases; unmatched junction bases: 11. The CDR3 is CASSPNRGLYIQYF. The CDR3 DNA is TGTGCCAGCTCCCCGAACAGGGGGTTGTACATTCAGTACTTC.

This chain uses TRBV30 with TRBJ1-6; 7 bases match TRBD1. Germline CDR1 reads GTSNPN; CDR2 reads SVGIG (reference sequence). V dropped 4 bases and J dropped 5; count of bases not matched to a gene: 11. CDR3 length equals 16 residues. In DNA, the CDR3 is TGTGCCTGGACCCCTCCGGGACAGAGACATAATTCACCCCTCCACTTT. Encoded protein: CAWTPPGQRHNSPLHF.

The chain's CDR3 is CASSPRGDVDGYTF. Written as DNA, the CDR3 is TGCGCCAGCAGCCCGCGGGGAGATGTAGATGGCTACACCTTC. The chain joins TRBV10-2 to TRBJ1-2; no clear D gene. Germline-derived CDR1 and CDR2 are WSHSY and SAAADI. V was clipped by 6 bases and J by 6 bases, with 17 bases between them. The CDR3 contains 14 residues.

The CDR3 DNA sequence: TGCGCCAGCAGCTGGGGACAGGCGTATAATTCACCCCTCCACTTT. Protein sequence: CASSWGQAYNSPLHF. The rearrangement joins TRBV5-1 to TRBJ1-6; 8 bases agree with TRBD1. Trimming cost V 3 bases and J 4 bases; bases outside gene matches: 3. The germline V gene has CDR1 SGHRS and CDR2 YFSETQ. The CDR3 totals 15 residues.

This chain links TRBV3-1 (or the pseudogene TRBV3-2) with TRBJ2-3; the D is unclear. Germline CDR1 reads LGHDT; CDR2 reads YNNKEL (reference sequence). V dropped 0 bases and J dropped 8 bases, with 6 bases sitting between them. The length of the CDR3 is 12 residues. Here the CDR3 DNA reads TGTGCCAGCAGCCAAGAATTTAGTACGCAGTATTTT. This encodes CASSQEFSTQYF.

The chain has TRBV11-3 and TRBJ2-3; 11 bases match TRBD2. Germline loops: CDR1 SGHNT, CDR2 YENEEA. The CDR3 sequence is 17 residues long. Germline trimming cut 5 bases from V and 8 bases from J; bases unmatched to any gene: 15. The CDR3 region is CASSPPGLAAKRSTQYF. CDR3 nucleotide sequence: TGTGCCAGCAGCCCCCCGGGACTAGCGGCAAAGAGAAGTACGCAGTATTTT. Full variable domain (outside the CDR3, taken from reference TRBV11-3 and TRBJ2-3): EAGVVQSPRYKIIEKKQPVAFWCNPISGHNTLYWYLQNLGQGPELLIRYENEEAVDDSQLPKDRFSAERLKGVDSTLKIQPAELGDSAVYLCASSPPGLAAKRSTQYFGPGTRLTVL.

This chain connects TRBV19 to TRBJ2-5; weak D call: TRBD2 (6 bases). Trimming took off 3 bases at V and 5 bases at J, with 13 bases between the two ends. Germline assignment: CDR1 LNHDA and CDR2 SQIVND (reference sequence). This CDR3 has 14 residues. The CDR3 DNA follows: TGTGCCAGTAGTATCTTTAGCGGCGGCGAGACCCAGTACTTC. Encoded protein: CASSIFSGGETQYF.

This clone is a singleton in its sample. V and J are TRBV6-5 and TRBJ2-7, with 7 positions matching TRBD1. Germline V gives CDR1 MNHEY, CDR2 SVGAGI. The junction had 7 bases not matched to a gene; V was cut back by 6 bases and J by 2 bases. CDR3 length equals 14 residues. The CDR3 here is CASRPTGLTYEQYF. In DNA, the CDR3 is TGTGCCAGCAGGCCGACAGGGCTGACCTACGAGCAGTACTTC.

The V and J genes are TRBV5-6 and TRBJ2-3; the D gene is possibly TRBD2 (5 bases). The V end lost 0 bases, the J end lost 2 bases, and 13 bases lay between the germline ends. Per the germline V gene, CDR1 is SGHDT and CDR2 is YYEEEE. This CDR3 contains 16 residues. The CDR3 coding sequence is TGTGCCAGCAGCTTGGAGTTCAGCGGTGTCACAGATACGCAGTATTTT. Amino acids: CASSLEFSGVTDTQYF.

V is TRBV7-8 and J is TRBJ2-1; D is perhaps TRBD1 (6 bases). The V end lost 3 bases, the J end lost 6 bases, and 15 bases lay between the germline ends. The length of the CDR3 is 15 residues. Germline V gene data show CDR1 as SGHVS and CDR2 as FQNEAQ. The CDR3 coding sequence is TGTGCCAGCAGCTTTTCAGGGGCCCTCCCCAATGAGCAGTTCTTC. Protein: CASSFSGALPNEQFF.

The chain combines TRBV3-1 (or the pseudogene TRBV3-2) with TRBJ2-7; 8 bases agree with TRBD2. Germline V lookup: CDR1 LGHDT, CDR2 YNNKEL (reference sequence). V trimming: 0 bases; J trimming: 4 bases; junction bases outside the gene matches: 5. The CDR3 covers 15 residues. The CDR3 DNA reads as TGTGCCAGCAGCCAAGATCCTAGCGGGCTTTACGAGCAGTACTTC. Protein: CASSQDPSGLYEQYF.

The CDR3 DNA sequence: TGCGCCAGCAGCCAAGAACAGCAACACCTATATGGCTACACCTTC. Translating gives CASSQEQQHLYGYTF. The gene calls are TRBV4-1 and TRBJ1-2, with no clear D. V lost 0 bases and J lost 5, with 13 bases in between. The CDR3 is made up of 15 amino acids. Per the germline V gene, CDR1 is MGHRA and CDR2 is YSYEKL.

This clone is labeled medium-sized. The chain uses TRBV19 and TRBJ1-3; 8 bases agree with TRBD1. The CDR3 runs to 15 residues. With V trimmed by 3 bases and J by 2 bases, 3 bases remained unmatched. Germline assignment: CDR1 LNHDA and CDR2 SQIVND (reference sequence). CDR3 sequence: CASSIQGAAGNTIYF. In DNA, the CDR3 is TGTGCCAGTAGTATTCAGGGGGCTGCTGGAAACACCATATATTTT.

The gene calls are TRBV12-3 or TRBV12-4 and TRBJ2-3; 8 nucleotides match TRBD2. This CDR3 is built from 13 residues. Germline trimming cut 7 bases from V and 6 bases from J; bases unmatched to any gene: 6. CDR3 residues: CASTKRETDTQYF. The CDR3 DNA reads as TGTGCCAGCACCAAGCGGGAGACCGATACGCAGTATTTT.

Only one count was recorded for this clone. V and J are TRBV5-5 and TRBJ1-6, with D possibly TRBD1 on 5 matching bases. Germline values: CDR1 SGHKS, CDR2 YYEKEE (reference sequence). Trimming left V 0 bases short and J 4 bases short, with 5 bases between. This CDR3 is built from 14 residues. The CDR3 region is CASSLGQYNSPLHF. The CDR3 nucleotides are TGTGCCAGCAGCTTGGGACAGTATAATTCACCCCTCCACTTT. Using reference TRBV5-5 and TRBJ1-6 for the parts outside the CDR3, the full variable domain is DAGVTQSPTHLIKTRGQQVTLRCSPISGHKSVSWYQQVLGQGPQFIFQYYEKEERGRGNFPDRFSARQFPNYSSELNVNALLLGDSALYLCASSLGQYNSPLHFGNGTRLTVT.

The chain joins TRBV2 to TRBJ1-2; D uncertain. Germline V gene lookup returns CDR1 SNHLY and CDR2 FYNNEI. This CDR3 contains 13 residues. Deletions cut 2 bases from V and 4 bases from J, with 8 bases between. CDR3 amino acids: CASSESRFYGYTF. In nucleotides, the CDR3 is TGTGCCAGCAGTGAATCGCGTTTCTATGGCTACACCTTC. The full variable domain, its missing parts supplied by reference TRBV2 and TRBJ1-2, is EPEVTQTPSHQVTQMGQEVILRCVPISNHLYFYWYRQILGQKVEFLVSFYNNEISEKSEIFDDQFSVERPDGSNFTLKIRSTKLEDSAMYFCASSESRFYGYTFGSGTRLTVV.

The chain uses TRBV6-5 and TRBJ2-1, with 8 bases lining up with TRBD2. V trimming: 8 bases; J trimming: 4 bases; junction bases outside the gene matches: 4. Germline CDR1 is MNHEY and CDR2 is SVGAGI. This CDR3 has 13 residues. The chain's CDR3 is CASVERGYNEQFF. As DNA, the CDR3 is TGTGCCAGCGTGGAGCGGGGGTACAATGAGCAGTTCTTC.

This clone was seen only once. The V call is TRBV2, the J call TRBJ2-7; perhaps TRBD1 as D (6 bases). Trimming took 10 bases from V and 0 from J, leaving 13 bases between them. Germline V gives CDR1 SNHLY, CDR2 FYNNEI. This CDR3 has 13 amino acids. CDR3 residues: CATVRDNSYEQYF. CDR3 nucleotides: TGTGCCACCGTCCGGGACAACTCCTACGAGCAGTACTTC. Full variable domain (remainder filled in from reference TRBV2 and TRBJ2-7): EPEVTQTPSHQVTQMGQEVILRCVPISNHLYFYWYRQILGQKVEFLVSFYNNEISEKSEIFDDQFSVERPDGSNFTLKIRSTKLEDSAMYFCATVRDNSYEQYFGPGTRLTVT.

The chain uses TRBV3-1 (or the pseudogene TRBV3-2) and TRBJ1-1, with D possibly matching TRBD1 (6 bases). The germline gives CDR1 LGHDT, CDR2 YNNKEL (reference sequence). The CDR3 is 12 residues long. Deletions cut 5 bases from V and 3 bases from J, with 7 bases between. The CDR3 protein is CASSDRHTEAFF. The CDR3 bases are TGTGCCAGCAGCGACAGGCACACTGAAGCTTTCTTT.

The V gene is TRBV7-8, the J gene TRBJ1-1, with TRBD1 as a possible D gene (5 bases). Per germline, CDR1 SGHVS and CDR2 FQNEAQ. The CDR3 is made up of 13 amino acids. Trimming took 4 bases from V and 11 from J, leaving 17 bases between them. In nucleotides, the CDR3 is TGTGCCAGCAGCTCCCCTCAGGGAGGGCGGGCTTTCTTT. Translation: CASSSPQGGRAFF.

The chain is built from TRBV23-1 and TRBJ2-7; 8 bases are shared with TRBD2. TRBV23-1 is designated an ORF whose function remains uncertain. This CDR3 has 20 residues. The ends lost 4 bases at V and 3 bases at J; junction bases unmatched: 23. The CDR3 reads CASSPPPGISGALGGYEQYF. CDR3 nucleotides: TGCGCCAGCAGTCCCCCCCCCGGGATTAGCGGGGCTCTGGGTGGCTACGAGCAGTACTTC.

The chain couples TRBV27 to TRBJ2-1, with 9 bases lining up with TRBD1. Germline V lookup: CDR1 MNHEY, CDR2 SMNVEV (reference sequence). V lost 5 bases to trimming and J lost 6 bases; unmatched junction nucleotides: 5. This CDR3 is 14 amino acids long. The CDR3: CASSVTGGGNEQFF. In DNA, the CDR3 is TGTGCCAGCAGTGTGACAGGGGGGGGCAATGAGCAGTTCTTC.

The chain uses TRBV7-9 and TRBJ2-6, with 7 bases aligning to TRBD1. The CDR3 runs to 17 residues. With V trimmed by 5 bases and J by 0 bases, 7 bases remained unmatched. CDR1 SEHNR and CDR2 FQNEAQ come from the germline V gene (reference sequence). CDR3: CASSVGTGASGANVLTF. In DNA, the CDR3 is TGTGCCAGCAGCGTGGGTACAGGGGCCTCTGGGGCCAACGTCCTGACTTTC.

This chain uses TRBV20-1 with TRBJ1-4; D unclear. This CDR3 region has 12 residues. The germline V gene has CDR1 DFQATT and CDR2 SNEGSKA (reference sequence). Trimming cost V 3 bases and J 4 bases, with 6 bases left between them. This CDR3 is CSASGSNEKLFF. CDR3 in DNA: TGCAGTGCTAGTGGGAGTAATGAAAAACTGTTTTTT.

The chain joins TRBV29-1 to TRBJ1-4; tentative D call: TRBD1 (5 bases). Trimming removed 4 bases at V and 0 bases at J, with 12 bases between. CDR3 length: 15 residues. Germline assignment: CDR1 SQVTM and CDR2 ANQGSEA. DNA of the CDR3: TGCAGCGTTGCCTCCCCCAGGGCAACTAATGAAAAACTGTTTTTT. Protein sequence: CSVASPRATNEKLFF.

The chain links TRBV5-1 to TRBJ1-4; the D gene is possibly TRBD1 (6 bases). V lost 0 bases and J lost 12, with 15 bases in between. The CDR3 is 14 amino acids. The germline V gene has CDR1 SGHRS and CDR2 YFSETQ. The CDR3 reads CASSLESGDGELFF. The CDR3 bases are TGCGCCAGCAGCTTGGAGTCAGGGGACGGCGAACTGTTTTTT.

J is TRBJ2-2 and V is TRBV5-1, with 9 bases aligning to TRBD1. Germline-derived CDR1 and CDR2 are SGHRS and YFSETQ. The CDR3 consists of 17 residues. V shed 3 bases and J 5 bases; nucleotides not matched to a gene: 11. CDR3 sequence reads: CASSSTSWDRDTGELFF. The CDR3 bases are TGCGCCAGCAGCTCCACCTCCTGGGACAGGGATACCGGGGAGCTGTTTTTT.